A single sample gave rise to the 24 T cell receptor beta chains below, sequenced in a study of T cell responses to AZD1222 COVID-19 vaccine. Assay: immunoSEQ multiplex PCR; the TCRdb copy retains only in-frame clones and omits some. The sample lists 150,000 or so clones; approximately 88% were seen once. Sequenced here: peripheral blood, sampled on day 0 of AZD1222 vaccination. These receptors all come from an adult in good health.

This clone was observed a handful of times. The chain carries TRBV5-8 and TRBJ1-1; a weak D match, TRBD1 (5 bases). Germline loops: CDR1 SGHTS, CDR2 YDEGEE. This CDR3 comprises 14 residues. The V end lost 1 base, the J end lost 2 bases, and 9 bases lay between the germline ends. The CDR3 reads CASSLQQANTEAFF. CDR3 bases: TGTGCCAGCAGCTTGCAACAGGCAAACACTGAAGCTTTCTTT.

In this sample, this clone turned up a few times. In nucleotides, the CDR3 is TGTGCCAGTAGGTATGCTGGGTATAGCAATCAGCCCCAGCATTTT. This translates into CASRYAGYSNQPQHF. This rearrangement joins TRBV19 to TRBJ1-5; D gene uncertain. V was shortened by 6 bases and J by 0 bases, with 12 bases between the two germline ends. Germline V gene lookup returns CDR1 LNHDA and CDR2 SQIVND (reference sequence). The CDR3 has 15 residues.

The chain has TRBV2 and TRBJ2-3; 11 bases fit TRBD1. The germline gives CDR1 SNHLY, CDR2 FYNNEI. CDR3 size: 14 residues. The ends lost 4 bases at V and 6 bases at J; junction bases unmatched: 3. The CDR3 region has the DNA TGTGCCAGCAGTGGGGACAGGGGGACGGATACGCAGTATTTT. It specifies CASSGDRGTDTQYF.

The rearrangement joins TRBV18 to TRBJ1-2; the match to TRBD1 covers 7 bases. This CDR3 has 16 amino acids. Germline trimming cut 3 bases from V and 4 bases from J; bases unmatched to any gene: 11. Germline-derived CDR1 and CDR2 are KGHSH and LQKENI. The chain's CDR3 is CASSPSEGATIYGYTF. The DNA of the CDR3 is TGTGCCAGCTCACCGTCCGAGGGGGCGACTATCTATGGCTACACCTTC.

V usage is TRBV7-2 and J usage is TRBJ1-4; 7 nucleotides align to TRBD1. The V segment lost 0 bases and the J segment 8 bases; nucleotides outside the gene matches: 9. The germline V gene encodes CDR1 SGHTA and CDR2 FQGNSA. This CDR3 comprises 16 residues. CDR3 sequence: CASSLAGGTAGEKLFF. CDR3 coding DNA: TGTGCCAGCAGCTTAGCGGGGGGGACAGCAGGAGAAAAACTGTTTTTT.

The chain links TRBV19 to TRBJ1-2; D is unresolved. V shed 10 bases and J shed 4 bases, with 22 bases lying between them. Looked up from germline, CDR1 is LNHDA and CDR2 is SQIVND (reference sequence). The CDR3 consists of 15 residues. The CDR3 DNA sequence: TGTGCCACTCGCCCGGCCGAGGCGGGAGGCTATGGCTACACCTTC. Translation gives CATRPAEAGGYGYTF.

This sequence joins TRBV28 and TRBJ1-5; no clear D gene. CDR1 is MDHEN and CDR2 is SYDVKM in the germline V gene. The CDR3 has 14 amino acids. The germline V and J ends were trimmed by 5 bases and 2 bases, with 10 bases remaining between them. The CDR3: CASSPSTGNQPQHF. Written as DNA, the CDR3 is TGTGCCAGCAGTCCGTCGACGGGCAATCAGCCCCAGCATTTT.

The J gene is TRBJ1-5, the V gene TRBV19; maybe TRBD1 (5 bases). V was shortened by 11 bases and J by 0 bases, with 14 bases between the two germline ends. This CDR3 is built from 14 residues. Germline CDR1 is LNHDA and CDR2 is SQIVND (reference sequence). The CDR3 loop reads CAGGPLISNQPQHF. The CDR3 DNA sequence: TGTGCCGGGGGACCGTTGATTAGCAATCAGCCCCAGCATTTT.

The CDR3 region is CASSQAAASSGNTIYF. The DNA for the CDR3 is TGCGCCAGCAGCCAAGCGGCAGCGAGCTCTGGAAACACCATATATTTT. The rearrangement uses TRBV4-3 and TRBJ1-3; D not certain. The CDR3 totals 16 residues. Between the trimmed V and J ends, which lost 1 base and 0 bases, there was a span of 10 bases. CDR1 is LGHNA, CDR2 YSLEER, per germline.

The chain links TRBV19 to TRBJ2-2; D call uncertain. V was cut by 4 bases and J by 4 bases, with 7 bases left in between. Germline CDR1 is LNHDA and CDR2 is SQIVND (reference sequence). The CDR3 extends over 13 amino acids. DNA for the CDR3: TGTGCCAGTAGTACCGCTAGCACCGGGGAGCTGTTTTTT. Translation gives CASSTASTGELFF.

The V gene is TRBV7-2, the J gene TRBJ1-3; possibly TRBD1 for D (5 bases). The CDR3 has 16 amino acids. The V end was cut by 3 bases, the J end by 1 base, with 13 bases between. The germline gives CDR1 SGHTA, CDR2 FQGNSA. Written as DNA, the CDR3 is TGTGCCAGCAGCTTTAGTTGGGGGGATTCTGGAAACACCATATATTTT. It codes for CASSFSWGDSGNTIYF.

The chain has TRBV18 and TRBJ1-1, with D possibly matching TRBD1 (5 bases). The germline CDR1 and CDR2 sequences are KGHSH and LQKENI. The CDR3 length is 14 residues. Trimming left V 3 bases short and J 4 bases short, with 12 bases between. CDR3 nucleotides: TGTGCCAGCTCACCGCGACAGTTAGCCACTGAAGCTTTCTTT. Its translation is CASSPRQLATEAFF.

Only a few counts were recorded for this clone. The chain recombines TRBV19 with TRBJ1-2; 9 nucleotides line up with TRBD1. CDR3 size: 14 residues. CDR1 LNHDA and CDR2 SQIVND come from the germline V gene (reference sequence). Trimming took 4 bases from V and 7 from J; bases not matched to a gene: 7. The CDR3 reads CASSKGQGSGGYTF. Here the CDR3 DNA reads TGTGCCAGTAGTAAAGGACAGGGGTCGGGTGGCTACACCTTC.

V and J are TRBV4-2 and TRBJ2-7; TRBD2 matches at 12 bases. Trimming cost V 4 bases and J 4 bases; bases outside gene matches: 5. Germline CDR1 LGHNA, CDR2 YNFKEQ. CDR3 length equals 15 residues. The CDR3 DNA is TGTGCCAGCAGCCGAGCTAGCGGGGGGGCGTACGAGCAGTACTTC. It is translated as CASSRASGGAYEQYF.

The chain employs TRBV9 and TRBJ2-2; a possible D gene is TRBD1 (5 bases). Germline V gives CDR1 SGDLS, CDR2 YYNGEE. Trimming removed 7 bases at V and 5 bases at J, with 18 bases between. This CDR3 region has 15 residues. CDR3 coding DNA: TGTGCCAGCTCCTCATGGGGCGCCTCTACCGGGGAGCTGTTTTTT. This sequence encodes CASSSWGASTGELFF.

CDR3 in amino acids: CASASVPGQGLRGGYGYTF. Written as DNA, the CDR3 is TGTGCCAGCGCCTCAGTTCCGGGACAGGGGTTAAGGGGCGGCTATGGCTACACCTTC. V and J are TRBV7-9 and TRBJ1-2, with 10 bases aligning to TRBD1. The length of the CDR3 is 19 residues. V dropped 8 bases and J dropped 4; count of bases not matched to a gene: 22. Germline values: CDR1 SEHNR, CDR2 FQNEAQ (reference sequence).

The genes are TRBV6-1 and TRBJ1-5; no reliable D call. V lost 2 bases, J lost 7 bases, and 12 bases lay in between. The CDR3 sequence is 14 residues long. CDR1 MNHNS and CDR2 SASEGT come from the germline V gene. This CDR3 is CASSETGPRQPQHF. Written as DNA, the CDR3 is TGTGCCAGCAGTGAAACCGGCCCGCGCCAGCCCCAGCATTTT.

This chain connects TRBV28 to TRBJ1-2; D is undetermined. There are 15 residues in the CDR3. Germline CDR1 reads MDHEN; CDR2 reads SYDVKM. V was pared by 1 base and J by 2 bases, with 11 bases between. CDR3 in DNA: TGTGCCAGCAGTTTATTTGGCGGGAGCAACTATGGCTACACCTTC. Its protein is CASSLFGGSNYGYTF.

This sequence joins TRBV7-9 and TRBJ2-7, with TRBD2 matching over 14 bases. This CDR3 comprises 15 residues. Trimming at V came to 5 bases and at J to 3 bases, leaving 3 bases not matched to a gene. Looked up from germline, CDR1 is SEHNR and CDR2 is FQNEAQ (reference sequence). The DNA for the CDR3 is TGTGCCAGCAGCGCAGGGACTAGCGGGGGCTACGAGCAGTACTTC. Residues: CASSAGTSGGYEQYF.

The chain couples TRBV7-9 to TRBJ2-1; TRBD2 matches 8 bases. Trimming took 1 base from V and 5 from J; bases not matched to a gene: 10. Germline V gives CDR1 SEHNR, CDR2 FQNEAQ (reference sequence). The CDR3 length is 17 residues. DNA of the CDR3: TGTGCCAGCAGCTTAGGAATGACTAGCGAGGAACACAATGAGCAGTTCTTC. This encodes CASSLGMTSEEHNEQFF. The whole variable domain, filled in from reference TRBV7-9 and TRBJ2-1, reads DTGVSQNPRHKITKRGQNVTFRCDPISEHNRLYWYRQTLGQGPEFLTYFQNEAQLEKSRLLSDRFSAERPKGSFSTLEIQRTEQGDSAMYLCASSLGMTSEEHNEQFFGPGTRLTVL.

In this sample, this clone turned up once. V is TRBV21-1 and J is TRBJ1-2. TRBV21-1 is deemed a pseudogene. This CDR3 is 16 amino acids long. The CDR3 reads CASSKDGGSVNYGYTF. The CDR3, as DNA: TGTGCCAGCAGCAAAGATGGAGGCAGTGTTAACTATGGCTACACCTTC.

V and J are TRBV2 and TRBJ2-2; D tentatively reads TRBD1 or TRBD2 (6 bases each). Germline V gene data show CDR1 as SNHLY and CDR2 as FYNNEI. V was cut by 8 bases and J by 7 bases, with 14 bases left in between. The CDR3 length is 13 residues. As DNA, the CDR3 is TGTGCCAGCGAGGGGGGCCTCGGCGGGGAGCTGTTTTTT. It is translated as CASEGGLGGELFF. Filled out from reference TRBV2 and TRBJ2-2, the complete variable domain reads EPEVTQTPSHQVTQMGQEVILRCVPISNHLYFYWYRQILGQKVEFLVSFYNNEISEKSEIFDDQFSVERPDGSNFTLKIRSTKLEDSAMYFCASEGGLGGELFFGEGSRLTVL.

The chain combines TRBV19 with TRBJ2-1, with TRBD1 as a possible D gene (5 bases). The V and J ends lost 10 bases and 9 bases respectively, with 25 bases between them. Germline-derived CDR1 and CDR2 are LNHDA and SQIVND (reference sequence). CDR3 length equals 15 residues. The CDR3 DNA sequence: TGTGCCACCCAAGGTGGGGCGCAACGAAGAGGTGAGCAGTTCTTC. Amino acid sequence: CATQGGAQRRGEQFF.

This CDR3 reads CASSFHVNTEAFF. CDR3 coding DNA: TGTGCCAGCAGTTTCCACGTCAACACTGAAGCTTTCTTT. The chain couples TRBV12-3 or TRBV12-4 to TRBJ1-1; D gene unclear. The CDR3 has 13 amino acids. The ends were cut back, 3 bases at V and 2 bases at J, with 7 bases in the middle.